This TCR beta chain was observed in a study of regulatory T cells in long-lasting Graves disease. General study findings and limits: Small sample size may have lowered accuracy.

Time point: persistent/refractory GD, antithyroid drugs over 5 years with positive TRAb. Isolated PBMC RNA provided the starting material for the TCR library. Patients came through an endocrinology department, and that department was in Xi'an, China. The CDR3 loop spans 15 amino acids. Unmatched junction bases numbered 13, after V lost 5 bases and J lost 7 bases. At least ten counts were recorded for this clonotype. Antigen unknown. Arm-PCR with iRepertoire HTBI primers amplified the CDR3 regions for these TCR beta libraries. TCRdb fed the multiplex PCR reads into MiXCR, producing one record per CDR3 protein. The sample contains about 470,000 distinct CDR3 sequences, about 20% of which appear only once.

The receptor comes from a female donor with Graves disease. The rearrangement links TRBV12-3 or TRBV12-4 to TRBJ1-1, with 7 bases matching TRBD1. The source material was peripheral blood mononuclear cells (PBMCs), sampled when the disease was refractory, from a patient treated with antithyroid drugs. For the CDR3, the DNA is TGTGCCAGCAGTCCACCCAACAGGGGATTGATTGAAGCTTTCTTT. It specifies CASSPPNRGLIEAFF.